One and the same sample provided the 27 T cell receptor beta chains below, sequenced in a study of blood T cells in healthy people across ages. The second PCR ran about 7 to 12 cycles with a sample-barcoded 5' primer and J-beta primers. Each CDR3 protein is one row after TCRdb ran MiXCR on the 5' RACE reads. The sample consists of hundreds of thousands of distinct CDR3 sequences, roughly 60% of them appearing once. Material: blood. Receptors were obtained from a man aged 30 to 45 in good health.

J is TRBJ2-5 and V is TRBV7-2, with unresolved D. The ends were cut back, 3 bases at V and 5 bases at J, with 7 bases in the middle. The CDR3 runs 12 residues. Per germline, CDR1 SGHTA and CDR2 FQGNSA. The CDR3 bases are TGTGCCAGCAGCTTCGTCACGGAGACCCAGTACTTC. Translating gives CASSFVTETQYF.

The chain combines TRBV20-1 with TRBJ2-7; D is possibly TRBD1 (5 bases). The CDR3 spans 14 residues. The V end was cut by 6 bases, the J end by 2 bases, with 17 bases between. Per germline, CDR1 DFQATT and CDR2 SNEGSKA (reference sequence). The CDR3, as DNA: TGCAGTGCCCAGCGTTCAGCAGGGCCCTACGAGCAGTACTTC. This gives the protein CSAQRSAGPYEQYF.

The chain carries TRBV28 and TRBJ2-1; 7 bases match TRBD2. Germline V gives CDR1 MDHEN, CDR2 SYDVKM. The CDR3 length is 13 residues. V lost 5 bases and J lost 10; bases outside the gene matches: 8. The CDR3 spells CASSRGDGLEQFF. CDR3 nucleotide sequence: TGTGCCAGCAGTCGGGGGGATGGGTTGGAGCAGTTCTTC. Using reference TRBV28 and TRBJ2-1 for the parts outside the CDR3, the full variable domain is DVKVTQSSRYLVKRTGEKVFLECVQDMDHENMFWYRQDPGLGLRLIYFSYDVKMKEKGDIPEGYSVSREKKERFSLILESASTNQTSMYLCASSRGDGLEQFFGPGTRLTVL.

V gene TRBV27 combines with J gene TRBJ2-7, with TRBD2 as a possible D gene (5 bases). This CDR3 contains 12 residues. Germline loops: CDR1 MNHEY, CDR2 SMNVEV (reference sequence). V was shortened by 8 bases and J by 1 base, with 9 bases between the two germline ends. Written as DNA, the CDR3 is TGTGCCAGCGGGCGAGGGTCCTACGAGCAGTACTTC. Its translation: CASGRGSYEQYF.

This clonotype was recorded a few times. The chain is built from TRBV29-1 and TRBJ1-1; no firm D call. V was trimmed by 3 bases and J by 4 bases, leaving 12 bases between them. The CDR3 loop spans 13 amino acids. Looked up from germline, CDR1 is SQVTM and CDR2 is ANQGSEA. In nucleotides, the CDR3 is TGCAGCGTTGAGGGCCAGCAACTCACTGAAGCTTTCTTT. Translation gives CSVEGQQLTEAFF.

V gene TRBV4-2 combines with J gene TRBJ1-2; D remains unclear. Per the germline V gene, CDR1 is LGHNA and CDR2 is YNFKEQ. The CDR3 is made up of 14 amino acids. Trimming removed 0 bases from V and 8 bases from J, with 13 bases in between. CDR3 in DNA: TGTGCCAGCAGCCAAGAAGGGAACGTCGGGGGCTACACCTTC. Protein: CASSQEGNVGGYTF.

This clonotype was observed a few times. The chain combines TRBV20-1 with TRBJ2-1; D gene unclear. This CDR3 region has 12 residues. V shed 5 bases and J shed 7 bases, with 12 bases lying between them. From germline, CDR1 is DFQATT and CDR2 SNEGSKA (reference sequence). The CDR3 DNA reads TGCAGTGCTCCCGGGCCCAGAAATGAGCAGTTCTTC. Translated, it gives CSAPGPRNEQFF.

The chain carries TRBV6-6 and TRBJ1-5; a weak D match, TRBD1 (5 bases). The CDR3 runs 14 residues. V gave up 2 bases and J gave up 7 bases, with 12 bases separating them. Germline V lookup: CDR1 MNHNY, CDR2 SVGAGI (reference sequence). The CDR3 bases are TGTGCCAGCAGTTACGACCAGCGGGGGCAGCCCCAGCATTTT. This gives the protein CASSYDQRGQPQHF.

The chain uses TRBV6-1 and TRBJ2-7; D might be TRBD1 or TRBD2, each matching 5 bases. Trimming shortened V by 3 bases and J by 1 base, and 22 bases separated the two germline ends. CDR3 length equals 18 residues. Germline V CDR1 and CDR2: MNHNS, SASEGT. The CDR3 coding sequence is TGTGCCAGCAGTGATGGTATATTGGTGGGGGACCCGTCCTACGAGCAGTACTTC. It specifies CASSDGILVGDPSYEQYF.

A few counts support this clonotype. The chain links TRBV9 to TRBJ2-3; 7 bases line up with TRBD2. The CDR3 is made up of 15 amino acids. V dropped 4 bases and J dropped 5; count of bases not matched to a gene: 10. The germline V gene has CDR1 SGDLS and CDR2 YYNGEE. The CDR3 region is CASSFAGTMRDTQYF. CDR3 coding DNA: TGTGCCAGCAGCTTCGCCGGGACTATGAGAGATACGCAGTATTTT. Full variable domain (remainder filled in from reference TRBV9 and TRBJ2-3): DSGVTQTPKHLITATGQRVTLRCSPRSGDLSVYWYQQSLDQGLQFLIQYYNGEERAKGNILERFSAQQFPDLHSELNLSSLELGDSALYFCASSFAGTMRDTQYFGPGTRLTVL.

This clonotype was seen once. The rearrangement links TRBV4-1 to TRBJ2-7, with 7 bases identical to TRBD1. TRBJ2-5 explains the end of the DNA better; the J call may be wrong. This CDR3 is 16 amino acids long. CDR1 is MGHRA, CDR2 YSYEKL, per germline. For the CDR3, the DNA is TGCGCCAGCAGCCTTCAGACAGGGTCCGTTCCTGGGACCCAGTACTTC. Translated: CASSLQTGSVPGTQYF.

As DNA, the CDR3 is TGTGCCAGCGGTCGACAGGGGTTCACAGATACGCAGTATTTT. As protein: CASGRQGFTDTQYF. V gene TRBV6-6 combines with J gene TRBJ2-3, with TRBD1 matching 8 bases. The CDR3 contains 14 residues. With 8 bases clipped from V and 2 bases from J, the junction kept 6 bases outside the gene matches. The germline V gene encodes CDR1 MNHNY and CDR2 SVGAGI (reference sequence).

The genes are TRBV6-5 and TRBJ2-3; 10 nucleotides match TRBD2. V lost 10 bases and J lost 4; bases outside the gene matches: 11. The CDR3 has 15 amino acids. Germline CDR1 MNHEY, CDR2 SVGAGI. The CDR3 region has the DNA TGTGCCACCTACCGAGCGGGAGGGAACCCAGATACGCAGTATTTT. Translated, it gives CATYRAGGNPDTQYF.

As to this clonotype: A much more abundant neighbour one base away suggests this may be a read error. The rearrangement joins TRBV15 to TRBJ1-2; TRBD1 matches 8 bases. Germline V gene data show CDR1 as LNHNV and CDR2 as YYDKDF (reference sequence). CDR3 size: 14 residues. V was pared by 1 base and J by 6 bases, with 4 bases of the junction left unmatched. The CDR3, as DNA: TGTGCCACCAGCAGAGGACAGGGGAACCATGGCTACACCTTC. This translates into CATSRGQGNHGYTF.

This clonotype appeared a few times. The chain links TRBV20-1 to TRBJ2-5; 7 nucleotides match TRBD1. Germline values: CDR1 DFQATT, CDR2 SNEGSKA (reference sequence). Trimming took 4 bases from V and 5 from J; bases not matched to a gene: 7. The CDR3 is 13 amino acids. The CDR3 reads CSATATGWETQYF. The CDR3 nucleotides read TGCAGTGCTACCGCGACAGGGTGGGAGACCCAGTACTTC.

This sequence joins TRBV30 and TRBJ2-7, with a weak D call TRBD1 (6 bases). V shed 2 bases and J shed 0 bases, with 8 bases lying between them. This CDR3 has 13 residues. CDR1 and CDR2 from the germline V gene are GTSNPN and SVGIG (reference sequence). CDR3 bases: TGTGCCTGGAGTACAGGGTTCTCCTACGAGCAGTACTTC. Translated: CAWSTGFSYEQYF.

V usage is TRBV7-2 and J usage is TRBJ2-5, with TRBD2 as a possible D gene (7 bases). CDR1 and CDR2 from the germline V gene are SGHTA and FQGNSA. The V gene lost 1 base and the J gene lost 11 bases, with 20 bases spanning the gap. This CDR3 is 15 amino acids long. DNA for the CDR3: TGTGCCAGCAGCTTAGGGGTAGGGGGGGTCAATGAGCAGTACTTC. Its translation is CASSLGVGGVNEQYF. The full variable domain, completed using reference TRBV7-2 and TRBJ2-5, is GAGVSQSPSNKVTEKGKDVELRCDPISGHTALYWYRQSLGQGLEFLIYFQGNSAPDKSGLPSDRFSAERTGGSVSTLTIQRTQQEDSAVYLCASSLGVGGVNEQYFGPGTRLLVL.

This sequence joins TRBV11-1 and TRBJ1-1, with D tentatively TRBD1 (6 bases). Trimming took 4 bases from V and 0 from J, leaving 12 bases between them. Per germline, CDR1 SGHAT and CDR2 FQDESV (reference sequence). The CDR3 contains 15 residues. The CDR3 region is CASSWGARLNTEAFF. The CDR3 nucleotides are TGTGCCAGCAGCTGGGGGGCAAGGTTGAACACTGAAGCTTTCTTT.

The chain links TRBV29-1 to TRBJ2-7; 11 bases fit TRBD2. The CDR3 length is 13 residues. The trim removed 8 bases at V and 6 bases at J, leaving 9 bases unmatched. Germline V lookup: CDR1 SQVTM, CDR2 ANQGSEA. The CDR3 protein is CSILELAGVEQYF. For the CDR3, the DNA is TGCAGCATCTTGGAACTAGCGGGAGTCGAGCAGTACTTC.

V usage is TRBV6-1 and J usage is TRBJ1-1; 9 bases fit TRBD1. The V and J ends lost 4 bases and 3 bases, in that order; junction bases with no gene match: 15. The germline gives CDR1 MNHNS, CDR2 SASEGT. This CDR3 is built from 18 residues. DNA of the CDR3: TGTGCCAGCAGTGCCAAACGACAGGGGGTGTCTATTTACACTGAAGCTTTCTTT. Translating gives CASSAKRQGVSIYTEAFF.

This clonotype was seen only a few times. This sequence joins TRBV7-8 and TRBJ2-1, with 7 bases lining up with TRBD1. This CDR3 spans 14 amino acids. Germline lookup yields CDR1 SGHVS and CDR2 FQNEAQ. J lost 5 bases, V lost 5 bases, and 6 bases had no gene match. The chain's CDR3 is CASSPRDSHNEQFF. The CDR3 nucleotides are TGTGCCAGCAGCCCTCGGGACAGCCACAATGAGCAGTTCTTC. Together with reference TRBV7-8 and TRBJ2-1, the CDR3 gives the full variable domain: GAGVSQSPRYKVAKRGQDVALRCDPISGHVSLFWYQQALGQGPEFLTYFQNEAQLDKSGLPSDRFFAERPEGSVSTLKIQRTQQEDSAVYLCASSPRDSHNEQFFGPGTRLTVL.

V is TRBV6-1 and J is TRBJ2-7; TRBD1 or TRBD2 may be the D gene (6 bases each). Germline CDR1 reads MNHNS; CDR2 reads SASEGT. The CDR3 sequence is 13 residues long. The V and J ends lost 7 bases and 4 bases respectively, with 14 bases between them. The DNA for the CDR3 is TGTGCCAGCAAAACCGGGGGCACGTACGAGCAGTACTTC. It codes for CASKTGGTYEQYF.

V gene TRBV6-1 combines with J gene TRBJ1-2; no clear D. The CDR3 is 12 amino acids. V was cut by 7 bases and J by 5 bases, with 11 bases left in between. CDR1 and CDR2 from the germline V gene are MNHNS and SASEGT. The CDR3 spells CASTHSTYGYTF. The CDR3 nucleotides read TGTGCCAGCACACACAGTACTTATGGCTACACCTTC.

This clonotype has more than one count but fewer than ten. V gene TRBV29-1 combines with J gene TRBJ1-2, with D perhaps matching TRBD1 (6 bases). Germline V gene lookup returns CDR1 SQVTM and CDR2 ANQGSEA. There are 13 residues in the CDR3. V was cut by 6 bases and J by 3 bases, with 14 bases left in between. The CDR3 reads CSVGEGGDYGYTF. The CDR3 DNA is TGCAGCGTGGGCGAGGGGGGCGACTATGGCTACACCTTC.

This clonotype occurred a few times. This sequence joins TRBV27 and TRBJ2-1; 11 nucleotides align to TRBD2. The DNA end is more similar to TRBJ2-7, so the J call may be wrong. The CDR3 has 16 residues. Germline V CDR1 and CDR2: MNHEY, SMNVEV (reference sequence). The CDR3 sequence is CASSSLGSGGAQEQYF. DNA for the CDR3: TGTGCCAGCAGTTCCCTTGGTAGCGGGGGGGCTCAAGAGCAGTACTTC.

In this sample, this clonotype turned up a few times. The V gene is TRBV27, the J gene TRBJ2-1; 11 nucleotides match TRBD2. Germline CDR1 and CDR2: MNHEY and SMNVEV (reference sequence). The CDR3 length is 16 residues. Losses at the gene ends were 2 bases for V and 13 bases for J; bases not matched to a gene: 13. The CDR3 protein is CASSLESPILAGEQFF. The CDR3 bases are TGTGCCAGCAGTTTAGAATCCCCAATACTAGCGGGGGAACAGTTCTTC.

The chain couples TRBV9 to TRBJ2-7; D gene uncertain. Germline V gene sequence: CDR1 SGDLS, CDR2 YYNGEE. The CDR3 spans 15 residues. V was cut by 1 base and J by 7 bases, with 18 bases left in between. In DNA form, the CDR3 reads TGTGCCAGCAGCGTAAGTGGTGGGATTTACAATGAGCAGTACTTC. Amino acids: CASSVSGGIYNEQYF.